The sequence of this T cell receptor beta chain was determined in a study of naive and memory T cell subsets. Findings and limits, study-wide: In naive cells, over 95% of TCR sequences were seen only once.

The CDR3 is 15 residues long. Germline lookup yields CDR1 MGHDK and CDR2 SYGVNS. V was pared by 3 bases and J by 2 bases, with 3 bases of the junction left unmatched. Comment on this clonotype: Antigen unknown.

Two oligonucleotides, mixed equimolar, formed the beta constant-region primer covering TRBC1 and TRBC2. The ligated cDNA underwent four PCR rounds using SP2 and nested alpha and beta constant-region primers. TCRdb recomputed calls from the UMI-ligation and nested PCR reads with MiXCR, one row per CDR3 protein. Of 130,000 to 150,000 distinct CDR3 sequences listed, about 15% are singletons. Cells stained for CD3, CD4, CD8, CD45RA and CD27 were sorted into four subsets. The specimen was naive CD4+ T cells from blood. This rearrangement joins TRBV25-1 to TRBJ2-7, with 11 nucleotides matching TRBD1. The clonotype was recovered from a human donor in good health. The CDR3 is CASSEPGQGAYEQYF. CDR3 DNA sequence: TGTGCCAGCAGTGAGCCGGGACAGGGGGCCTACGAGCAGTACTTC.